This TCR beta chain was observed in a study of patients and donors after allogeneic stem cell transplantation. Comment on this clonotype: Because the CDR3 is missing its conserved closing phenylalanine or tryptophan, this is likely a read error.

Trimming took 3 bases from V and 6 from J; bases not matched to a gene: 2. Germline V gene data show CDR1 as DFQATT and CDR2 as SNEGSKA (reference sequence). CDR3 length: 12 amino acids. From the RT-PCR reads, TCRdb called clonotypes with MiXCR, one entry per CDR3 protein. The data show some 230,000 distinct CDR3 sequences, with 13% to 15% seen just once and about 9.9% held by the top ten. What was sequenced was blood, either unsorted or a sorted T cell fraction (not recorded which). The source is a human donor who was either an allogeneic HSCT recipient or a stem cell or donor lymphocyte infusion donor (not recorded which). It is not recorded whose cells these are; they may come from a transplant donor. The chain recombines TRBV20-1 with TRBJ1-5, with 7 bases fitting TRBD1. The CDR3 protein is CSARTGSQPQHS. The CDR3 nucleotides read TGCAGTGCTAGGACAGGGTCTCAGCCCCAGCATTCT.